This TCR beta chain was sequenced during a study of shared clonotypes between healthy human individuals. Study-level results: The generation probabilities recorded for non-shared clonotypes fell below those of clonotypes shared by all four donors.

V shed 4 bases, J shed 6 bases, and the junction held 16 bases outside the gene matches. CDR3 length equals 18 residues. CDR1 is SGHAT, CDR2 FQNNGV, per germline. Worth noting for this clone: Its antigen is not known.

Sequencing was performed with immunoSEQ multiplex PCR; in TCRdb, only in-frame clones are kept and a portion is missing. The table lists 2 million or so clones, approximately 94% of them singletons. CD45RO-negative, CCR7-positively selected cells formed the naive CD8 fraction, excluding terminally differentiated effector memory CD45RA+ cells. The chain employs TRBV11-2 and TRBJ2-2; 8 bases fit TRBD2. This TCR was recovered from a man between 18 and 35 years old in good health. The sample comprised naive CD8+ T cells sorted from blood. DNA for the CDR3: TGTGCCAGCAGCTCCCGTAATTCCTGGCGGGAGGCGGCCGGGGAGCTGTTTTTT. This encodes CASSSRNSWREAAGELFF.